This TCR beta chain was captured in a study of cytomegalovirus exposure and HLA in healthy donors. The germline V gene has CDR1 SEHNR and CDR2 FQNEAQ (reference sequence). This CDR3 region has 18 residues. The J segment lost 3 bases and the V segment lost 5 bases, leaving 11 bases of the junction unmatched. The PCR made use of 60 Vbeta and 13 Jbeta primers. The repertoire was sequenced with immunoSEQ multiplex PCR; TCRdb's copy has only in-frame clones and lacks some. The data hold roughly 100,000 clones, with 60% to 70% observed a single time. This clone was counted only a few times. Its antigen is undetermined. Study-wide points: The authors reported that TCR beta sequences could predict HLA-A and HLA-B alleles. These predictions were accurate for most subjects in the first cohort. Earlier results showed most TCR beta V segments being productive about 87% or about 30% of the time. Overall, around 160 TCR beta chains were annotated as cytomegalovirus-associated.

Sequenced: PBMCs. The TCR comes from a woman in her forties or fifties in good health and CMV-seronegative. This chain connects TRBV7-9 to TRBJ2-1; 12 nucleotides agree with TRBD2. The CDR3 region has the DNA TGTGCCAGCAGCGAGTTGCTAGCGGGAGGGAAAAACTACAATGAGCAGTTCTTC. It specifies CASSELLAGGKNYNEQFF.